This paragraph reports one T cell receptor beta chain. This sample also contains other DNA sequences that code for the same CDR3. Some clones are missing from TCRdb's copy, which holds only in-frame ones; the method was immunoSEQ multiplex PCR. The sample has 180,000 or so clones, under 95% seen once; the top ten hold approximately 1.2%. The entry originates in a study of T cell responses to AZD1222 COVID-19 vaccine. Trimming removed 2 bases at V and 3 bases at J, with 7 bases between. The length of the CDR3 is 13 residues. In germline, CDR1 is KGHSH, CDR2 LQKENI. This chain links TRBV18 with TRBJ1-1, with D hard to call. This TCR was sampled from an adult who received the AZD1222 COVID-19 vaccine. The material sequenced was peripheral blood, taken 28 days after the second AZD1222 dose. The DNA for the CDR3 is TGTGCCAGCTCACCATCGACGGACACTGAAGCTTTCTTT. This gives the protein CASSPSTDTEAFF.